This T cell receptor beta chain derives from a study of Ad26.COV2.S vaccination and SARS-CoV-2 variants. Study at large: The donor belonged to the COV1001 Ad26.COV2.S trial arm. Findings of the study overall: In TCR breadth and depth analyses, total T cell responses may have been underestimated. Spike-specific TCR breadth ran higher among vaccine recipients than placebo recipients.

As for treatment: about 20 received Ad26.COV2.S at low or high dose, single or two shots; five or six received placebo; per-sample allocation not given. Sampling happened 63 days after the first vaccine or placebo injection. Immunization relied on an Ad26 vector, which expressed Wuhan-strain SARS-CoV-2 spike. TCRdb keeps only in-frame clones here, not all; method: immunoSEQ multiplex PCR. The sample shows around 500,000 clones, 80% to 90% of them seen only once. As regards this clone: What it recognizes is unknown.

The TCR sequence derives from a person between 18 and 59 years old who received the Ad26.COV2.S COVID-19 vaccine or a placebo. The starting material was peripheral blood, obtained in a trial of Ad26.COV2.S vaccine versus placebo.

CDR3 residues: CASSTGGLQETQYF. In DNA form, the CDR3 reads TGTGCCAGCAGCACAGGGGGGCTCCAAGAGACCCAGTACTTC. This rearrangement joins TRBV9 to TRBJ2-5; 8 nucleotides agree with TRBD1. Germline V gene data show CDR1 as SGDLS and CDR2 as YYNGEE. V gave up 4 bases and J gave up 1 base; unmatched junction bases: 3. The CDR3 runs to 14 residues.